These 21 T cell receptor beta chains share one sample of origin, sequenced in a study of cytomegalovirus exposure and HLA in healthy donors. TCRdb's table, derived via immunoSEQ multiplex PCR, lists solely in-frame clones and lacks some. The sample yields 90,000 to 130,000 clones, roughly 87% seen once. The sample consisted of PBMCs. These receptors were taken from a woman aged 18 to 35 in good health and CMV-seronegative.

The genes are TRBV4-1 and TRBJ1-6; no clear D gene. The CDR3 totals 16 residues. Trimming cost V 2 bases and J 0 bases, with 8 bases left between them. The germline V gene has CDR1 MGHRA and CDR2 YSYEKL. The CDR3 region has the DNA TGCGCCAGCAGCCAATTTTTGAGCTCCTATAATTCACCCCTCCACTTT. Its protein product is CASSQFLSSYNSPLHF.

The CDR3 DNA reads as TGTGCCAGCTCACCGGTGACAGGGGGTAGCAATCAGCCCCAGCATTTT. Protein: CASSPVTGGSNQPQHF. The chain has TRBV18 and TRBJ1-5; 9 nucleotides line up with TRBD1. The CDR3 sequence is 16 residues long. After removal of 3 bases from V and 0 bases from J, the junction contained 3 bases not matched to a gene. The V gene's germline CDR1 is KGHSH and CDR2 LQKENI. Variable domain in full (rest from reference TRBV18 and TRBJ1-5): NAGVMQNPRHLVRRRGQEARLRCSPMKGHSHVYWYRQLPEEGLKFMVYLQKENIIDESGMPKERFSAEFPKEGPSILRIQQVVRGDSAAYFCASSPVTGGSNQPQHFGDGTRLSIL.

The V gene is TRBV6-6, the J gene TRBJ2-5; the D gene is possibly TRBD1 (7 bases). The CDR3 has 16 amino acids. Germline V gene data show CDR1 as MNHNY and CDR2 as SVGAGI (reference sequence). Trimming removed 2 bases from V and 5 bases from J, with 18 bases in between. The CDR3 nucleotides are TGTGCCAGCAGTTACGGGACAGTCTCTGGGAGGGAGACCCAGTACTTC. Its translation is CASSYGTVSGRETQYF.

J is TRBJ2-1 and V is TRBV5-1; D is possibly TRBD2 (5 bases). The CDR3 is 15 amino acids. Germline V gene lookup returns CDR1 SGHRS and CDR2 YFSETQ. Trimming removed 2 bases at V and 1 base at J, with 10 bases between. This CDR3 is CASSFEGESYNEQFF. CDR3 DNA sequence: TGCGCCAGCAGCTTTGAGGGAGAATCCTACAATGAGCAGTTCTTC.

The chain employs TRBV4-1 and TRBJ1-1; D call uncertain. Germline V gene lookup returns CDR1 MGHRA and CDR2 YSYEKL. The CDR3 totals 14 residues. V lost 3 bases and J 4 bases, leaving 12 bases between the germline ends. CDR3 protein: CASSQERRATEAFF. The CDR3 bases are TGCGCCAGCAGCCAGGAAAGGCGGGCCACTGAAGCTTTCTTT.

The chain joins TRBV5-6 to TRBJ2-1; 11 positions match TRBD2. Germline V gives CDR1 SGHDT, CDR2 YYEEEE. The CDR3 length is 16 residues. After removal of 4 bases from V and 3 bases from J, the junction contained 6 bases not matched to a gene. The CDR3 protein is CASSLGTSGNYNEQFF. The CDR3 nucleotides are TGTGCCAGCAGCCTCGGGACTAGCGGAAACTACAATGAGCAGTTCTTC.

V and J are TRBV5-4 and TRBJ1-4; D may be TRBD1 (6 bases). The ends were cut back, 1 base at V and 4 bases at J, with 8 bases in the middle. The CDR3 consists of 14 residues. Germline CDR1 SGHNT, CDR2 YYREEE (reference sequence). DNA of the CDR3: TGTGCCAGCAGCTTGAACAGGGTTAATGAAAAACTGTTTTTT. Protein sequence: CASSLNRVNEKLFF.

This chain uses TRBV11-3 with TRBJ2-5; TRBD1 agrees at 8 bases. The CDR3 consists of 15 residues. Germline values: CDR1 SGHNT, CDR2 YENEEA. V was clipped by 1 base and J by 6 bases; unmatched bases: 7. The CDR3 nucleotides read TGTGCCAGCAGCTTAGGACAGGGGTCCTATCAGACCCAGTACTTC. Encoded protein: CASSLGQGSYQTQYF. Looking up the rest from reference TRBV11-3 and TRBJ2-5 gives the full variable domain: EAGVVQSPRYKIIEKKQPVAFWCNPISGHNTLYWYLQNLGQGPELLIRYENEEAVDDSQLPKDRFSAERLKGVDSTLKIQPAELGDSAVYLCASSLGQGSYQTQYFGPGTRLLVL.

V usage is TRBV30 and J usage is TRBJ2-1, with 8 bases aligning to TRBD2. The CDR3 extends over 15 amino acids. Unmatched junction bases numbered 16, after V lost 8 bases and J lost 7 bases. The germline gives CDR1 GTSNPN, CDR2 SVGIG (reference sequence). CDR3 sequence (DNA): TGTGCCCGGGGCCGGGGGGGGACGGGAGAGAATGAGCAGTTCTTC. Its protein is CARGRGGTGENEQFF. The entire variable domain, with the rest obtained from reference TRBV30 and TRBJ2-1, is as follows: SQTIHQWPATLVQPVGSPLSLECTVEGTSNPNLYWYRQAAGRGLQLLFYSVGIGQISSEVPQNLSASRPQDRQFILSSKKLLLSDSGFYLCARGRGGTGENEQFFGPGTRLTVL.

The J gene is TRBJ2-3, the V gene TRBV30; TRBD1 matches 7 bases. CDR1 is GTSNPN, CDR2 SVGIG, per germline (reference sequence). This CDR3 has 11 residues. The junction had 6 bases not matched to a gene; V was cut back by 8 bases and J by 7 bases. The CDR3 sequence: CARGQANTQYF. CDR3 nucleotide sequence: TGTGCCCGCGGACAGGCCAATACGCAGTATTTT.

V usage is TRBV19 and J usage is TRBJ1-2; 10 nucleotides line up with TRBD1. The CDR3 totals 18 residues. Per the germline V gene, CDR1 is LNHDA and CDR2 is SQIVND (reference sequence). V shed 9 bases, J shed 7 bases, and the junction held 23 bases outside the gene matches. CDR3 DNA sequence: TGTGCCAGCTCCCATGGTCTCCGGGACAGGGGTCTATGGGTTGGCTACACCTTC. Translating gives CASSHGLRDRGLWVGYTF.

The genes are TRBV19 and TRBJ1-1; possibly TRBD1 for D (6 bases). Germline V CDR1 and CDR2: LNHDA, SQIVND (reference sequence). This CDR3 has 13 residues. Trimming took off 6 bases at V and 2 bases at J, with 10 bases between the two ends. In DNA, the CDR3 is TGTGCCAGTAGCTCCAGGGGAAACACTGAAGCTTTCTTT. Its protein product is CASSSRGNTEAFF. The full variable domain, in which reference TRBV19 and TRBJ1-1 provide the parts outside the CDR3, is DGGITQSPKYLFRKEGQNVTLSCEQNLNHDAMYWYRQDPGQGLRLIYYSQIVNDFQKGDIAEGYSVSREKKESFPLTVTSAQKNPTAFYLCASSSRGNTEAFFGQGTRLTVV.

The J gene is TRBJ1-2, the V gene TRBV4-3; D is possibly TRBD1 (6 bases). The V end was cut by 1 base, the J end by 4 bases, with 10 bases between. Germline-derived CDR1 and CDR2 are LGHNA and YSLEER. The CDR3 runs 14 residues. The DNA of the CDR3 is TGCGCCAGCAGCCAAGCAGGGGATGGCTATGGCTACACCTTC. It is translated as CASSQAGDGYGYTF.

This chain links TRBV10-3 with TRBJ1-5; 10 bases are shared with TRBD1. Unmatched junction bases numbered 10, after V lost 11 bases and J lost 6 bases. There are 14 residues in the CDR3. Germline V gene data show CDR1 as ENHRY and CDR2 as SYGVKD. The DNA of the CDR3 is TGTGCCGCGGGACAGGGGATCGCATCTCAGCCCCAGCATTTT. As protein: CAAGQGIASQPQHF.

CDR3 sequence (DNA): TGTGCCAGCAGTTTAAGAGACATGGGCAATCAGCCCCAGCATTTT. Residues: CASSLRDMGNQPQHF. The chain employs TRBV28 and TRBJ1-5; D remains ambiguous. CDR3 size: 15 residues. Trimming pared 2 bases from V and 2 bases from J, leaving 10 bases between. Germline V CDR1 and CDR2: MDHEN, SYDVKM.

The V and J genes are TRBV4-3 and TRBJ2-5; TRBD2 matches 8 bases. Unmatched junction bases numbered 20, after V lost 3 bases and J lost 5 bases. The CDR3 runs to 19 residues. Germline V gene data show CDR1 as LGHNA and CDR2 as YSLEER. The CDR3 is CASSQLPGLVDINRETQYF. DNA for the CDR3: TGCGCCAGCAGCCAGTTGCCGGGACTAGTCGACATTAATCGGGAGACCCAGTACTTC.

In its sample, this clone was seen a few times. This chain links TRBV28 with TRBJ1-5, with D possibly TRBD1 on 5 matching bases. Per germline, CDR1 MDHEN and CDR2 SYDVKM. This CDR3 contains 14 residues. Trimming stripped 2 bases from V and 6 bases from J, with 11 bases between. The CDR3 coding sequence is TGTGCCAGCAGTTTACGGGGGTTCCGTCAGCCCCAGCATTTT. Protein product: CASSLRGFRQPQHF.

The rearrangement uses TRBV10-1 and TRBJ1-2; 11 nucleotides line up with TRBD1. The V gene end was trimmed by 9 bases and the J gene end by 8 bases; junction bases not matched to a gene: 2. Germline V lookup: CDR1 WNHNN, CDR2 SYGVQD (reference sequence). The CDR3 has 11 amino acids. CDR3 sequence reads: CARDRGQGYTF. The CDR3 DNA follows: TGCGCCAGGGACAGGGGGCAAGGCTACACCTTC.

This clone has just one count. This chain links TRBV28 with TRBJ1-1; D might be TRBD1 (5 bases). Per germline, CDR1 MDHEN and CDR2 SYDVKM. V lost 3 bases and J 0 bases, leaving 8 bases between the germline ends. The CDR3 is made up of 14 amino acids. The CDR3 protein is CASSFRGVNTEAFF. The CDR3 coding sequence is TGTGCCAGCAGTTTTAGGGGCGTGAACACTGAAGCTTTCTTT.

The rearrangement links TRBV28 to TRBJ2-7; TRBD2 agrees at 7 bases. Germline V gene data show CDR1 as MDHEN and CDR2 as SYDVKM. The CDR3 contains 13 residues. V trimming: 6 bases; J trimming: 3 bases; junction bases outside the gene matches: 5. The CDR3 is CASSWGGGYEQYF. The CDR3, as DNA: TGTGCCAGCAGCTGGGGCGGGGGCTACGAGCAGTACTTC.

V gene TRBV6-6 combines with J gene TRBJ2-6, with a weak D call TRBD1 (7 bases). Germline V gene lookup returns CDR1 MNHNY and CDR2 SVGAGI (reference sequence). CDR3 length: 14 residues. Trimming removed 7 bases from V and 4 bases from J, with 11 bases in between. The CDR3 DNA is TGTGCCAGCAAGGAGGGGGCCGGGGCCAACGTCCTGACTTTC. Residues: CASKEGAGANVLTF.